The rows below give T cell receptor beta chains drawn from one sample of a study of monozygotic twins with inflammatory bowel disease. TCRdb reprocessed the 5' RACE reads, with one entry per CDR3 protein and no DNA. The listing records approximately 390,000 distinct CDR3 sequences. The specimen sequenced was blood. The receptors shown here come from a human donor with ulcerative colitis or Crohn's disease, or a healthy co-twin of an affected twin (not recorded which). The CDR3 runs from the conserved cysteine through the conserved F or W. Each record gives: J gene, V gene, CDR3 protein.

j_call: TRBJ2-3; v_call: TRBV11-2; cdr3_aa: CASSLFLAGGNTQYF
j_call: TRBJ2-6; v_call: TRBV6-2/TRBV6-3; cdr3_aa: CASITGGSGANVLTF
j_call: TRBJ2-7; v_call: TRBV28; cdr3_aa: CASRGGRPRYEQYF
j_call: TRBJ1-3; v_call: TRBV12-3/TRBV12-4; cdr3_aa: CASSLYRSGNTIYF
j_call: TRBJ1-6; v_call: TRBV2; cdr3_aa: CASRVELGPLRSPLHF
j_call: TRBJ1-1; v_call: TRBV2; cdr3_aa: CASTAGMNTEAFF
j_call: TRBJ1-5; v_call: TRBV24-1; cdr3_aa: CATSTDRVDQPQHF
j_call: TRBJ1-2; v_call: TRBV28; cdr3_aa: CASSPHIQGGEHGYTF
j_call: TRBJ2-3; v_call: TRBV7-9; cdr3_aa: CASSFGRSGMVTDTQYF
j_call: TRBJ1-4; v_call: TRBV15; cdr3_aa: CATSRDLGLYEKLFF
j_call: TRBJ2-5; v_call: TRBV7-9; cdr3_aa: CASRLGPQETQYF
j_call: TRBJ2-5; v_call: TRBV19; cdr3_aa: CASSFGGNQETQYF
j_call: TRBJ2-5; v_call: TRBV20-1; cdr3_aa: CSARDPGAGETQYF
j_call: TRBJ2-4; v_call: TRBV18; cdr3_aa: CASSPGTGGIAKNIQYF
j_call: TRBJ2-2; v_call: TRBV6-1; cdr3_aa: CASIHRGVAAYTGELFF
j_call: TRBJ1-2; v_call: TRBV30; cdr3_aa: CAWSVNRGGYTF
j_call: TRBJ2-1; v_call: TRBV20-1; cdr3_aa: CSASLAGAPWQFF
j_call: TRBJ1-5; v_call: TRBV27; cdr3_aa: CASSLGDPYQPQHF
j_call: TRBJ2-7; v_call: TRBV6-5; cdr3_aa: CASTTRRGLEQYF
j_call: TRBJ1-2; v_call: TRBV19; cdr3_aa: CASSQSSMDRVYGYTF
j_call: TRBJ1-1; v_call: TRBV6-5; cdr3_aa: CASSYEITRGRYTEAFF
j_call: TRBJ1-3; v_call: TRBV29-1; cdr3_aa: CSVARTDSGNTIYF
j_call: TRBJ2-7; v_call: TRBV19; cdr3_aa: CASSGYHGTETYEQYF
j_call: TRBJ1-2; v_call: TRBV12-3/TRBV12-4; cdr3_aa: CASSTDRSYGYTF
j_call: TRBJ2-1; v_call: TRBV30; cdr3_aa: CAWSTGRTSGSTDEQFF
j_call: TRBJ1-2; v_call: TRBV5-1; cdr3_aa: CASSLNRDYGYTF
j_call: TRBJ1-2; v_call: TRBV20-1; cdr3_aa: CSANLQGAHGYTF
j_call: TRBJ2-1; v_call: TRBV30; cdr3_aa: CALPGTSGSRDEQFF
j_call: TRBJ2-1; v_call: TRBV5-4; cdr3_aa: CASSLVREVGEQFF
j_call: TRBJ2-2; v_call: TRBV14; cdr3_aa: CASSQGKGLRGTGELFF
j_call: TRBJ2-2; v_call: TRBV14; cdr3_aa: CASSQRLGGGGELFF
j_call: TRBJ1-5; v_call: TRBV7-2; cdr3_aa: CASSLTSRGNQPQHF
j_call: TRBJ1-4; v_call: TRBV6-5; cdr3_aa: CASGWVPAASTNEKLFF
j_call: TRBJ1-2; v_call: TRBV13; cdr3_aa: CASSFGRAEGYGYTF